One and the same sample provided the 15 T cell receptor beta chains below, sequenced in a study of cytomegalovirus exposure and HLA in healthy donors. 13 Jbeta primers and 60 Vbeta primers were used for the PCR. Assay used: immunoSEQ multiplex PCR; TCRdb lists only in-frame clones, some missing. The sample gives 100,000 or so clones, 70% to 85% of which show up once; roughly 9.7% is in the top ten. The sequencing sample was made of PBMCs. The receptor set was obtained from a man aged 35 to 55 in good health and CMV-seropositive.

CDR3 DNA sequence: TGTGCCAGCAGCTTTCAGAACACCGGGGAGCTGTTTTTT. This translates into CASSFQNTGELFF. This chain joins TRBV11-2 and TRBJ2-2; D gene unclear. This CDR3 has 13 residues. Germline CDR1 reads SGHAT; CDR2 reads FQNNGV. V lost 3 bases and J 1 base, leaving 3 bases between the germline ends.

The chain combines TRBV18 with TRBJ2-7, with D possibly TRBD1 on 6 matching bases. Germline V gives CDR1 KGHSH, CDR2 LQKENI. This CDR3 region has 14 residues. V dropped 5 bases and J dropped 3 bases, with 14 bases sitting between them. This CDR3 reads CASSARTGYYEQYF. The CDR3 DNA follows: TGTGCCAGCTCAGCAAGAACAGGGTACTACGAGCAGTACTTC.

This CDR3 reads CASSLEGAVGNTIYF. The CDR3 DNA sequence: TGTGCCAGCAGCTTAGAGGGGGCGGTCGGAAACACCATATATTTT. The chain links TRBV7-9 to TRBJ1-3, with TRBD1 identical over 7 bases. V trimming: 1 base; J trimming: 4 bases; junction bases outside the gene matches: 4. CDR1 SEHNR and CDR2 FQNEAQ come from the germline V gene (reference sequence). This CDR3 spans 15 amino acids.

This clone was counted between two and nine times. The chain has TRBV7-8 and TRBJ2-2, with a tentative D call TRBD1 (5 bases). The germline CDR1 and CDR2 sequences are SGHVS and FQNEAQ. The V end lost 3 bases, the J end lost 4 bases, and 12 bases lay between the germline ends. The CDR3 is 15 amino acids. In nucleotides, the CDR3 is TGTGCCAGCAGCTTCGTCAGGGTTAGCACCGGGGAGCTGTTTTTT. It encodes CASSFVRVSTGELFF.

The chain joins TRBV5-6 to TRBJ1-2; no clear D gene. The CDR3 loop spans 13 amino acids. Germline values: CDR1 SGHDT, CDR2 YYEEEE. V shed 2 bases and J shed 4 bases, with 9 bases lying between them. The CDR3 is CASSLSRGYGYTF. CDR3 nucleotides: TGTGCCAGCAGCTTATCGCGGGGCTATGGCTACACCTTC.

The chain has TRBV7-2 and TRBJ2-3, with TRBD2 as a possible D gene (5 bases). From germline, CDR1 is SGHTA and CDR2 FQGNSA. V was pared by 2 bases and J by 9 bases, with 24 bases between. The CDR3 sequence is 17 residues long. CDR3 DNA sequence: TGTGCCAGCAGCTTACTCCCCCGGGGATCATGGCAGTTGACGCAGTATTTT. Translation: CASSLLPRGSWQLTQYF.

This chain uses TRBV2 with TRBJ2-5; D remains unclear. This CDR3 spans 15 amino acids. The V gene lost 0 bases and the J gene lost 1 base, with 9 bases spanning the gap. CDR1 and CDR2 (germline): SNHLY, FYNNEI. The CDR3 coding sequence is TGTGCCAGCAGTGAAGCGCTAGGATCCCAAGAGACCCAGTACTTC. It translates to CASSEALGSQETQYF.

The rearrangement joins TRBV6-1 to TRBJ2-5; 8 positions agree with TRBD1. Germline CDR1 and CDR2: MNHNS and SASEGT. J was trimmed by 2 bases and V by 6 bases; bases with no gene match: 5. The CDR3 is 14 residues long. CDR3 nucleotides: TGTGCCAGCAGGGGGGACAGGATACAAGAGACCCAGTACTTC. Translated: CASRGDRIQETQYF.

The chain recombines TRBV19 with TRBJ1-1, with D unresolved. The germline V gene encodes CDR1 LNHDA and CDR2 SQIVND (reference sequence). The CDR3 sequence is 15 residues long. Trimming cost V 4 bases and J 5 bases, with 17 bases left between them. CDR3 protein: CASSTRTLGRTEAFF. The CDR3 DNA is TGTGCCAGTAGTACCCGAACATTAGGGAGAACTGAAGCTTTCTTT.

In its sample, this clone was seen once. The CDR3 DNA follows: TGTGCCAGCAGCTTGCCGACAGACCAAGAGACCCAGTACTTC. This encodes CASSLPTDQETQYF. This chain uses TRBV5-6 with TRBJ2-5, with D possibly matching TRBD1 (5 bases). This CDR3 has 14 amino acids. The V gene lost 1 base and the J gene lost 0 bases, with 7 bases spanning the gap. From germline, CDR1 is SGHDT and CDR2 YYEEEE.

The CDR3, as DNA: TGTGCCGGTGAACGACAGCCCGGATTGAACACTGAAGCTTTCTTT. Translation: CAGERQPGLNTEAFF. The chain is built from TRBV30 and TRBJ1-1, with D perhaps TRBD1 (5 bases). The CDR3 sequence is 15 residues long. Germline-derived CDR1 and CDR2 are GTSNPN and SVGIG (reference sequence). Trimming cost V 8 bases and J 0 bases, with 19 bases left between them. The variable domain in full, with the rest retrieved from reference TRBV30 and TRBJ1-1, is SQTIHQWPATLVQPVGSPLSLECTVEGTSNPNLYWYRQAAGRGLQLLFYSVGIGQISSEVPQNLSASRPQDRQFILSSKKLLLSDSGFYLCAGERQPGLNTEAFFGQGTRLTVV.

The rearrangement links TRBV7-2 to TRBJ1-1; D call uncertain. Between the trimmed V and J ends, which lost 4 bases and 3 bases, there was a span of 15 bases. The CDR3 covers 15 residues. CDR1 is SGHTA and CDR2 is FQGNSA in the germline V gene. CDR3 DNA sequence: TGTGCCAGCAGCTCCCAGCGGTCCGGGGACACTGAAGCTTTCTTT. Protein sequence: CASSSQRSGDTEAFF.

J is TRBJ1-2 and V is TRBV28; unclear D gene. The V end was cut by 2 bases, the J end by 2 bases, with 9 bases between. Germline assignment: CDR1 MDHEN and CDR2 SYDVKM. The CDR3 consists of 14 residues. This CDR3 reads CASSLPVPNYGYTF. For the CDR3, the DNA is TGTGCCAGCAGTTTACCGGTACCCAACTATGGCTACACCTTC.

J is TRBJ1-2 and V is TRBV29-1, with 10 bases that match TRBD1. Trimming at V came to 6 bases and at J to 4 bases, leaving 8 bases not matched to a gene. The CDR3 contains 14 residues. The germline V gene encodes CDR1 SQVTM and CDR2 ANQGSEA. The CDR3 DNA sequence: TGCAGCGTGATAAGGGACAGGGGTGGCTATGGCTACACCTTC. Residues: CSVIRDRGGYGYTF.

This chain uses TRBV27 with TRBJ2-3; 7 positions match TRBD1. V gave up 5 bases and J gave up 4 bases; unmatched junction bases: 6. CDR1 MNHEY and CDR2 SMNVEV come from the germline V gene (reference sequence). The length of the CDR3 is 14 residues. CDR3 region: CASSATGSADTQYF. CDR3 in DNA: TGTGCCAGCAGTGCGACAGGGAGCGCAGATACGCAGTATTTT.